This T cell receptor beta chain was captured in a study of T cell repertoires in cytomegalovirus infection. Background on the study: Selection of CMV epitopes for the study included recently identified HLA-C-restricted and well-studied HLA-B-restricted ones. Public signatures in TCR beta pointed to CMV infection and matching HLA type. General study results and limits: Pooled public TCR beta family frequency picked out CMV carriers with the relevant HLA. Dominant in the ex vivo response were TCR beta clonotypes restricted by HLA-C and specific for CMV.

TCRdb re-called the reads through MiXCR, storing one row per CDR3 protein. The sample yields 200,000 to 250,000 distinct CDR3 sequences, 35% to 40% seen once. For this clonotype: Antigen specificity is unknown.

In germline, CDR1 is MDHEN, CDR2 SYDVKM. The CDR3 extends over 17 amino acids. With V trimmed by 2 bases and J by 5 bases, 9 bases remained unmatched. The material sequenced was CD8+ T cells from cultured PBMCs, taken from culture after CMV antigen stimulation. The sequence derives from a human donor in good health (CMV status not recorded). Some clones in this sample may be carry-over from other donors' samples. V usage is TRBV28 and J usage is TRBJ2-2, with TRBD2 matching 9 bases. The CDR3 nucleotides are TGTGCCAGCAGTTTAGTTAGCGGGAGCGTACGGACCGGGGAGCTGTTTTTT. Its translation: CASSLVSGSVRTGELFF.